These 13 T cell receptor beta chains came from one sample sequenced in a study of T cells after yellow fever vaccination. TCRdb called the 5' RACE reads again in MiXCR, with one record for every CDR3 protein. Here the sample spans roughly 250,000 distinct CDR3 sequences, roughly 13% being singletons. This specimen was CD4+ T cells sorted from PBMCs, taken 45 days after the yellow fever booster vaccination. Source of these receptors: a man aged 30-40 years who received the YFV17D yellow fever vaccine.

The CDR3 loop reads CASSLSLSSGELFF. CDR3 DNA sequence: TGCGCCAGCAGCCTATCCTTATCCTCTGGGGAGCTGTTTTTT. This chain links TRBV4-3 with TRBJ2-2; D unresolved. CDR3 length: 14 amino acids. CDR1 LGHNA and CDR2 YSLEER come from the germline V gene. The ends were cut back, 4 bases at V and 8 bases at J, with 14 bases in the middle.

The gene calls are TRBV5-1 and TRBJ2-5; 8 bases map to TRBD1. This CDR3 spans 15 amino acids. Germline CDR1 and CDR2: SGHRS and YFSETQ. V shed 3 bases and J 1 base; nucleotides not matched to a gene: 5. The CDR3 nucleotides read TGCGCCAGCAGCTCGACCGGGACAGGCCAAGAGACCCAGTACTTC. Its translation: CASSSTGTGQETQYF.

This clonotype showed up many times. The chain joins TRBV10-3 to TRBJ2-7; 10 bases fit TRBD1. CDR1 and CDR2 (germline): ENHRY, SYGVKD. Trimming at V came to 5 bases and at J to 3 bases, leaving 7 bases not matched to a gene. The CDR3 extends over 15 amino acids. CDR3 nucleotide sequence: TGTGCCATCAGTCAGGGGGGGACAGGGGTCTACGAGCAGTACTTC. Its protein product is CAISQGGTGVYEQYF.

This clonotype occurred a few times. The chain joins TRBV18 to TRBJ2-1; D may correspond to TRBD1 or TRBD2 (5 bases each). The CDR3 totals 16 residues. V gave up 0 bases and J gave up 6 bases, with 15 bases separating them. Germline CDR1 KGHSH, CDR2 LQKENI. CDR3 sequence: CASSPPGLTGGNEQFF. CDR3 nucleotide sequence: TGTGCCAGCTCACCACCAGGCCTCACTGGGGGCAATGAGCAGTTCTTC.

In this sample, this clonotype turned up many times. The V gene is TRBV29-1, the J gene TRBJ2-5, with D possibly being TRBD1 (6 bases). V lost 4 bases and J 4 bases, leaving 10 bases between the germline ends. The length of the CDR3 is 12 residues. In germline, CDR1 is SQVTM, CDR2 ANQGSEA. CDR3 loop: CSVGSRGETQYF. The DNA of the CDR3 is TGCAGCGTTGGTAGCAGGGGAGAGACCCAGTACTTC.

This clonotype was counted only a few times. The rearrangement joins TRBV5-1 to TRBJ2-1, with a tentative D call TRBD1 (6 bases). The length of the CDR3 is 16 residues. V gave up 0 bases and J gave up 9 bases, with 19 bases separating them. From germline, CDR1 is SGHRS and CDR2 YFSETQ. The CDR3 loop is CASSLAVGDNLREQFF. CDR3 DNA sequence: TGCGCCAGCAGCTTGGCGGTGGGGGACAATCTACGTGAGCAGTTCTTC.

This clonotype was observed at least ten times. The V call is TRBV20-1, the J call TRBJ2-7, with 10 bases fitting TRBD2. The CDR3 extends over 14 amino acids. CDR1 DFQATT and CDR2 SNEGSKA come from the germline V gene (reference sequence). Trimming took 3 bases from V and 3 from J; bases not matched to a gene: 5. CDR3 nucleotides: TGCAGTGCTAGGGGCCTAGCGGGAGACTACGAGCAGTACTTC. This codes for CSARGLAGDYEQYF.

The chain recombines TRBV29-1 with TRBJ2-7; TRBD2 agrees at 9 bases. Trimming cost V 2 bases and J 4 bases; bases outside gene matches: 6. The CDR3 covers 14 residues. CDR1 is SQVTM, CDR2 ANQGSEA, per germline. The CDR3 DNA reads as TGCAGCGTTGAATCTAGCGGGAATCGTTACGAGCAGTACTTC. Translation gives CSVESSGNRYEQYF.

This clonotype was detected a few times. CDR3 amino acids: CASSLLSPNEQFF. The CDR3 region has the DNA TGTGCCAGCAGCTTACTCTCCCCGAATGAGCAGTTCTTC. V and J are TRBV7-2 and TRBJ2-1, with D uncertain. The CDR3 covers 13 residues. Per the germline V gene, CDR1 is SGHTA and CDR2 is FQGNSA. Trimming removed 2 bases at V and 7 bases at J, with 9 bases between. Based on the CDR3 plus reference TRBV7-2 and TRBJ2-1, the full variable domain is GAGVSQSPSNKVTEKGKDVELRCDPISGHTALYWYRQSLGQGLEFLIYFQGNSAPDKSGLPSDRFSAERTGGSVSTLTIQRTQQEDSAVYLCASSLLSPNEQFFGPGTRLTVL.

This clonotype appeared a few times. The chain employs TRBV28 and TRBJ2-7, with D possibly matching TRBD2 (6 bases). Germline values: CDR1 MDHEN, CDR2 SYDVKM. The CDR3 has 15 residues. V lost 7 bases and J lost 6, with 22 bases in between. In nucleotides, the CDR3 is TGTGCCAGCACCCTCTCGGAGGGCGTACGGGGCGAGCAGTACTTC. It yields the protein CASTLSEGVRGEQYF.

This clonotype was counted a few times. The chain is built from TRBV25-1 and TRBJ2-3, with unresolved D. V was pared by 3 bases and J by 1 base, with 5 bases between. This CDR3 is 13 amino acids long. Per the germline V gene, CDR1 is MGHDK and CDR2 is SYGVNS. The DNA of the CDR3 is TGTGCCAGCAGTGACGTTGGCACAGATACGCAGTATTTT. Protein product: CASSDVGTDTQYF.

This clonotype was counted only a few times. With a much larger clone just one base away, this may be a read error. The J gene is TRBJ2-7, the V gene TRBV6-1; D ambiguous. Trimming removed 4 bases from V and 2 bases from J, with 6 bases in between. CDR1 is MNHNS, CDR2 SASEGT, per germline. The CDR3 extends over 12 amino acids. The CDR3: CASSVGTYEQYF. As DNA, the CDR3 is TGTGCCAGCAGTGTGGGAACCTACGAGCAGTACTTC.

The chain joins TRBV3-1 to TRBJ1-5; TRBD1 matches at 7 bases. This CDR3 is built from 15 residues. Germline CDR1 is LGHDT and CDR2 is YNNKEL (reference sequence). CDR3 region: CTFSRQGSFGRAQHF. In DNA form, the CDR3 reads TGTACCTTCAGCCGACAGGGCTCTTTTGGTCGGGCCCAGCATTTT.